The source of this TCR beta chain is a study of CD4+ T cells in melanoma. The junction had 6 bases not matched to a gene; V was cut back by 0 bases and J by 7 bases. Germline loops: CDR1 GTSNPN, CDR2 SVGIG (reference sequence). CDR3 length equals 16 residues. Study-wide results and limits: CD8+ T cell, macrophage and B cell function reportedly correlated with neoantigen-specific CD4+ T cells. Neoantigen-specific CD4+ T cells in melanoma reportedly had diverse differentiation states.

Turning to this clone: Its antigen is unknown.

TCRdb's table, derived via immunoSEQ multiplex PCR, lists solely in-frame clones and lacks some. The sample includes fewer than 11,000 clones, approximately 70% of them seen just once. The specimen was cells from a culture (not recorded whether cultured in vitro). J is TRBJ2-5 and V is TRBV30; 15 bases fit TRBD2. This receptor was taken from a human donor with melanoma. CDR3 nucleotides: TGTGCCTGGAGTGTACCGGGACTAGCGGGGGGCCGGACCCAGTACTTC. Translated, it gives CAWSVPGLAGGRTQYF. The whole variable domain, remainder taken from reference TRBV30 and TRBJ2-5, is SQTIHQWPATLVQPVGSPLSLECTVEGTSNPNLYWYRQAAGRGLQLLFYSVGIGQISSEVPQNLSASRPQDRQFILSSKKLLLSDSGFYLCAWSVPGLAGGRTQYFGPGTRLLVL.